This T cell receptor (beta chain) was found in a study of metastatic and nonmetastatic thyroid tumors. Study at large: The authors compared repertoires across blood and tumor or nodule tissue from malignant and benign thyroid patients.

In the original processing: A distant-metastasis classifier for papillary thyroid cancer was built using CDR3 differences across clinicopathological groups. MiXCR was used by TCRdb to re-call the PCR reads. These V and J calls derive from TCRdb rather than the authors' analysis. The table has tens of thousands of clones, roughly 20% seen once. Thyroid surgery was performed in patients who had received no treatment beforehand. V lost 1 base to trimming and J lost 2 bases, with 10 bases between them. CDR1 and CDR2 (germline): SGHNT, YYREEE (reference sequence). There are 14 residues in the CDR3. Sequencing was performed on blood. The chain uses TRBV5-4 and TRBJ2-7; D is perhaps TRBD2 (5 bases). This TCR came from a female donor with papillary thyroid cancer or a benign thyroid nodule (not recorded which). Some clones in this sample may be carry-over from other donors' samples. This chain's CDR3 is CASSLPSNPYEQYF. As DNA, the CDR3 is TGTGCCAGCAGCTTGCCTAGCAATCCCTACGAGCAGTACTTC.